The clone carrying this TCR beta chain was observed a handful of times. The sample belongs to a study of patients and donors after allogeneic stem cell transplantation. The CDR3 totals 17 residues. The germline V gene has CDR1 MGHRA and CDR2 YSYEKL. V lost 0 bases, J lost 2 bases, and 15 bases lay in between. A single record per CDR3 protein comes from TCRdb applying MiXCR to the RT-PCR reads. The table has 800,000 to 1,000,000 distinct CDR3 sequences, roughly 17% seen once. The TCR sequence derives from a human donor who was either an allogeneic HSCT recipient or a stem cell or donor lymphocyte infusion donor (not recorded which). It is not recorded whose cells these are; they may come from a transplant donor. The J gene is TRBJ2-3, the V gene TRBV4-1; no reliable D call. The sample comprised blood, either unsorted or a sorted T cell fraction (not recorded which). The CDR3: CASSQDGIGRDTDTQYF. The CDR3 DNA follows: TGCGCCAGCAGCCAAGATGGGATTGGTAGGGACACAGATACGCAGTATTTT.